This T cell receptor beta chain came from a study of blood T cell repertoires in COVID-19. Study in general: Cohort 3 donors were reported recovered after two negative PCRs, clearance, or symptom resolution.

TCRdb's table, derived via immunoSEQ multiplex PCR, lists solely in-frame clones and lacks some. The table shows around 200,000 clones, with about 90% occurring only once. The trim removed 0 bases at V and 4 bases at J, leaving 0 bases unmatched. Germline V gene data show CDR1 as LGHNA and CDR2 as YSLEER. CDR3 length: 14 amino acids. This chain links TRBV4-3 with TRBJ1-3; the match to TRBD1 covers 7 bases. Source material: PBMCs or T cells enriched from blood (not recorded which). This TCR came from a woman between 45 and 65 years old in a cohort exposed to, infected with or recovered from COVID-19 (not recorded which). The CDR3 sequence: CASSQDRGGNTIYF. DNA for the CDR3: TGCGCCAGCAGCCAAGACAGGGGGGGAAACACCATATATTTT.